A single sample is the source of the 20 T cell receptor beta chains below, sequenced in a study of regulatory T cells in long-lasting Graves disease (dated by TCRdb to about 2021). Explained via the paper, the time point label denotes: persistent/refractory GD, antithyroid drugs over 5 years with positive TRAb. For both TCR sequencing and RNA sequencing, RNA was extracted from PBMCs using TRIzol. Library preparation was by multiplex PCR. The sequencing machine was an Illumina HiSeq 4000. To build TCR beta libraries, CDR3 regions were amplified by Arm-PCR using iRepertoire HTBI primers. In TCRdb, the public reads were trimmed at Q25 with fastp and aligned with MiXCR, with productive beta chains retained. All rows with the same CDR3 protein become a single entry with the most common DNA and genes. For this sample there are 300,000 to 400,000 distinct CDR3 sequences; about 20% appear just once. The top ten clones comprise 25% to 35% of the sample.

The sequencing here drew on peripheral blood mononuclear cells (PBMCs), taken when the disease was refractory, from a patient treated with antithyroid drugs. The receptors originated from a female donor with Graves disease.

Many counts were recorded for this clonotype. The CDR3 DNA follows: TGTGCCAGCAGTTACATCAGGGAAACTGAAGCTTTCTTT. It yields the protein CASSYIRETEAFF. V and J are TRBV6-5 and TRBJ1-1, with D possibly being TRBD1 (5 bases). Germline CDR1 and CDR2: MNHEY and SVGAGI. This CDR3 is 13 amino acids long. V dropped 2 bases and J dropped 5 bases, with 9 bases sitting between them.

The chain links TRBV5-1 to TRBJ1-1; D is perhaps TRBD1 (5 bases). V was trimmed by 0 bases and J by 3 bases, leaving 15 bases between them. This CDR3 has 16 amino acids. Germline CDR1 SGHRS, CDR2 YFSETQ. CDR3 bases: TGCGCCAGCAGCTTGGGAGGTGGGGCGCGATACACTGAAGCTTTCTTT. Translating gives CASSLGGGARYTEAFF.

The chain recombines TRBV7-2 with TRBJ2-7, with D unresolved. CDR3 size: 13 residues. V was trimmed by 3 bases and J by 3 bases, leaving 9 bases between them. Germline V gene data show CDR1 as SGHTA and CDR2 as FQGNSA. The CDR3 region is CASSLSTLYEQYF. The CDR3 DNA reads as TGTGCCAGCAGCTTGTCGACCCTCTACGAGCAGTACTTC.

This rearrangement joins TRBV5-6 to TRBJ2-3; the D gene is possibly TRBD2 (5 bases). CDR3 size: 16 residues. The germline CDR1 and CDR2 sequences are SGHDT and YYEEEE. V lost 0 bases, J lost 1 base, and 12 bases lay in between. The CDR3 DNA reads TGTGCCAGCAGCTTGGGGCCGGGGAGTGGCACAGATACGCAGTATTTT. Translated: CASSLGPGSGTDTQYF.

Details on this clonotype: A much larger clone lies a single base off, so this may be a read error. This chain links TRBV6-1 with TRBJ2-7, with D unclear. CDR3 length equals 13 residues. CDR1 is MNHNS and CDR2 is SASEGT in the germline V gene. Trimming shortened V by 7 bases and J by 4 bases, and 14 bases separated the two germline ends. This CDR3 reads CASTQRRGYEQYF. CDR3 sequence (DNA): TGTGCCAGCACCCAACGACGAGGTTACGAGCAGTACTTC.

The V call is TRBV13, the J call TRBJ2-2, with TRBD2 matching over 10 bases. J gave up 1 base and V 5 bases, and 10 bases lay outside the gene matches. CDR3 size: 18 residues. Germline CDR1 PRHDT, CDR2 FYEKMQ (reference sequence). CDR3: CASSLTTRTSGNTGELFF. The CDR3 bases are TGTGCCAGCAGCCTCACAACCCGGACTAGCGGGAACACCGGGGAGCTGTTTTTT.

This chain links TRBV20-1 with TRBJ1-2; TRBD1 matches at 9 bases. This CDR3 has 14 residues. V dropped 3 bases and J dropped 8; count of bases not matched to a gene: 10. Germline lookup yields CDR1 DFQATT and CDR2 SNEGSKA (reference sequence). The chain's CDR3 is CSARGDRESRGYTF. The DNA of the CDR3 is TGCAGTGCTAGGGGGGACAGGGAGAGTCGGGGCTACACCTTC.

This clonotype has more than one count but fewer than ten. V and J are TRBV7-3 and TRBJ2-3; 7 bases match TRBD1. Trimming removed 5 bases from V and 5 bases from J; junction bases left unmatched: 7. Germline loops: CDR1 SGHTA, CDR2 FQGTGA. The CDR3 totals 14 residues. In DNA form, the CDR3 reads TGTGCCAGCAGCGAGACAGGGTCTGTAGATACGCAGTATTTT. Translated: CASSETGSVDTQYF.

This clonotype has only a few counts. The chain uses TRBV9 and TRBJ2-6; D unresolved. From germline, CDR1 is SGDLS and CDR2 YYNGEE. Trimming cost V 4 bases and J 2 bases, with 10 bases left between them. The CDR3 has 15 amino acids. The CDR3 nucleotides are TGTGCCAGCAGCCCAGTAGTCCCTGGGGCCAACGTCCTGACTTTC. Its protein is CASSPVVPGANVLTF.

This clonotype showed up many times. The chain couples TRBV6-2 or TRBV6-3 to TRBJ2-7; perhaps TRBD2 as D (5 bases). V was trimmed by 2 bases and J by 1 base, leaving 9 bases between them. Germline loops: CDR1 MNHEY, CDR2 SVGEGT. This CDR3 has 14 amino acids. The CDR3 DNA reads as TGTGCCAGCAGTTACAAGCGGCATTCCTACGAGCAGTACTTC. Protein: CASSYKRHSYEQYF.

Only a few counts were recorded for this clonotype. The CDR3: CASSLGVGFIETQYF. In DNA, the CDR3 is TGTGCCAGCAGCTTAGGGGTCGGTTTTATTGAGACCCAGTACTTC. The chain employs TRBV7-2 and TRBJ2-5; D unresolved. The germline V gene has CDR1 SGHTA and CDR2 FQGNSA. The length of the CDR3 is 15 residues. V was cut by 1 base and J by 5 bases, with 14 bases left in between.

This clonotype showed up many times. The gene calls are TRBV18 and TRBJ1-1; 7 nucleotides align to TRBD1. Unmatched junction bases numbered 1, after V lost 3 bases and J lost 6 bases. CDR1 and CDR2 from the germline V gene are KGHSH and LQKENI. This CDR3 spans 12 amino acids. Here the CDR3 DNA reads TGTGCCAGCTCACCGGGACAGTCTGAAGCTTTCTTT. Translated, it gives CASSPGQSEAFF. Combining the CDR3 with reference TRBV18 and TRBJ1-1 gives the whole variable domain NAGVMQNPRHLVRRRGQEARLRCSPMKGHSHVYWYRQLPEEGLKFMVYLQKENIIDESGMPKERFSAEFPKEGPSILRIQQVVRGDSAAYFCASSPGQSEAFFGQGTRLTVV.

This clonotype was picked up many times. The V call is TRBV7-2, the J call TRBJ2-4; D gene uncertain. In germline, CDR1 is SGHTA, CDR2 FQGNSA. The CDR3 loop spans 15 amino acids. Trimming took off 5 bases at V and 0 bases at J, with 11 bases between the two ends. CDR3 loop: CASSRGSLAKNIQYF. CDR3 nucleotide sequence: TGTGCCAGCAGCCGTGGTAGCCTAGCCAAAAACATTCAGTACTTC.

This clonotype has a count of ten or more. The rearrangement uses TRBV12-3 or TRBV12-4 and TRBJ2-7, with unresolved D. Trimming shortened V by 6 bases and J by 0 bases, and 6 bases separated the two germline ends. This CDR3 is 12 amino acids long. The CDR3 reads CASSRGSYEQYF. In DNA, the CDR3 is TGTGCCAGCAGCCGCGGCTCCTACGAGCAGTACTTC.

The V and J genes are TRBV6-1 and TRBJ2-7; 8 bases fit TRBD1. V gave up 5 bases and J gave up 0 bases; unmatched junction bases: 3. Germline V CDR1 and CDR2: MNHNS, SASEGT. CDR3 size: 14 residues. The CDR3 coding sequence is TGTGCCAGCAGTCTGGACAGGGTCTCCTACGAGCAGTACTTC. Translating gives CASSLDRVSYEQYF.

In regard to this clonotype: A read error may be the cause here, since a much bigger clone is one base away. V is TRBV7-9 and J is TRBJ2-2; TRBD1 aligns across 8 bases. Germline CDR1 is SEHNR and CDR2 is FQNEAQ (reference sequence). The CDR3 length is 14 residues. CDR3 sequence: CTSSTDRAYGELFF. In nucleotides, the CDR3 is TGTACCAGCAGCACGGACAGGGCTTACGGGGAGCTGTTTTTT.

This chain connects TRBV7-6 to TRBJ1-2; D ambiguous. This CDR3 spans 18 amino acids. The V gene's germline CDR1 is SGHVS and CDR2 FNYEAQ. V shed 5 bases and J shed 3 bases, with 25 bases lying between them. CDR3 sequence reads: CASSRETNAASYYYGYTF. Here the CDR3 DNA reads TGTGCCAGCAGCCGGGAGACGAATGCCGCGAGCTACTACTATGGCTACACCTTC.

This clonotype was counted many times. The CDR3 nucleotides are TGTGCCAGCAGTTTACCTACAGGGGGCGGGTACGAGCAGTACTTC. Translating gives CASSLPTGGGYEQYF. The J gene is TRBJ2-7, the V gene TRBV28, with 9 bases fitting TRBD1. The CDR3 runs 15 residues. J was trimmed by 4 bases and V by 2 bases; bases with no gene match: 6. Germline assignment: CDR1 MDHEN and CDR2 SYDVKM.

This clonotype has a count of ten or more. The chain employs TRBV12-3 or TRBV12-4 and TRBJ2-2; 16 bases are shared with TRBD2. The CDR3 contains 19 residues. With V trimmed by 6 bases and J by 4 bases, 11 bases remained unmatched. The CDR3 sequence is CASRRSGTSGGAATGELFF. The CDR3 DNA follows: TGTGCCAGCAGGCGGTCCGGGACTAGCGGGGGGGCAGCCACCGGGGAGCTGTTTTTT.

This clonotype has only a few counts. The genes are TRBV18 and TRBJ1-2, with D maybe TRBD1 (5 bases). V lost 2 bases to trimming and J lost 4 bases, with 11 bases between them. Per germline, CDR1 KGHSH and CDR2 LQKENI. The CDR3 sequence is 14 residues long. The CDR3 coding sequence is TGTGCCAGCTCACCAGGCCACAGGAGCTATGGCTACACCTTC. This encodes CASSPGHRSYGYTF.